A single sample is the source of the 27 T cell receptor beta chains below, sequenced in a study of identical twins. One entry per CDR3 protein, called by TCRdb with MiXCR from the 5' RACE reads. The table lists under 900,000 distinct CDR3 sequences, 9% to 15% of them singletons. The same sample was also used in a study of yellow fever vaccine responses in identical twins.

Sequenced input: PBMCs. These receptors originate from a woman aged 18 to 35 in good health.

This clonotype has a handful of counts. This rearrangement joins TRBV2 to TRBJ2-3, with TRBD2 identical over 8 bases. The CDR3 runs to 17 residues. J lost 1 base, V lost 7 bases, and 13 bases had no gene match. Per the germline V gene, CDR1 is SNHLY and CDR2 is FYNNEI. CDR3 sequence (DNA): TGTGCCAGCACCCGGGGGGCTAGCGGGTTCCGCACAGATACGCAGTATTTT. This gives the protein CASTRGASGFRTDTQYF.

Only a few counts were recorded for this clonotype. The genes are TRBV6-5 and TRBJ1-1; D is possibly TRBD1 (6 bases). The V gene lost 3 bases and the J gene lost 6 bases, with 17 bases spanning the gap. Germline V CDR1 and CDR2: MNHEY, SVGAGI. The CDR3 consists of 15 residues. For the CDR3, the DNA is TGTGCCAGCAGTTATAAGGGGGGGGCGTTTTCTGAAGCTTTCTTT. This encodes CASSYKGGAFSEAFF.

V and J are TRBV5-1 and TRBJ2-1; TRBD1 agrees at 10 bases. Trimming took 8 bases from V and 5 from J; bases not matched to a gene: 13. Germline lookup yields CDR1 SGHRS and CDR2 YFSETQ. CDR3 length: 16 residues. This CDR3 reads CASGLRDRGLDNEQFF. CDR3 bases: TGCGCCAGTGGACTTCGGGACAGGGGCTTAGACAATGAGCAGTTCTTC.

The rearrangement links TRBV18 to TRBJ2-7; perhaps D is TRBD1 or TRBD2 (5 bases each). Deletions cut 3 bases from V and 3 bases from J, with 18 bases between. CDR3 length: 16 residues. Per germline, CDR1 KGHSH and CDR2 LQKENI. As DNA, the CDR3 is TGTGCCAGCTCACCCACGGGACCAACTACCCTCTACGAGCAGTACTTC. Protein product: CASSPTGPTTLYEQYF.

Note on this clonotype: Likely a read error: the CDR3 ends without its conserved phenylalanine or tryptophan. The chain links TRBV29-1 to TRBJ2-7; weak D call: TRBD1 (6 bases). The CDR3 extends over 14 amino acids. Germline V gives CDR1 SQVTM, CDR2 ANQGSEA. V gave up 0 bases and J gave up 2 bases, with 11 bases separating them. CDR3 DNA: TGCAGCGTTGAAGACAGGGACAAGGCCTACGAGCAGTACCTC. It is translated as CSVEDRDKAYEQYL.

This clonotype was detected a few times. The chain employs TRBV6-5 and TRBJ2-5; D tentatively fits TRBD1 or TRBD2 (5 bases each). This CDR3 spans 15 amino acids. Trimming left V 2 bases short and J 5 bases short, with 15 bases between. Germline V gives CDR1 MNHEY, CDR2 SVGAGI. Here the CDR3 DNA reads TGTGCCAGCAGTTACGAGGGGTTGGTTGGGGAGACCCAGTACTTC. This encodes CASSYEGLVGETQYF.

The chain links TRBV29-1 to TRBJ1-1, with TRBD1 as a possible D gene (6 bases). Trimming pared 3 bases from V and 6 bases from J, leaving 17 bases between. The CDR3 consists of 14 residues. Germline-derived CDR1 and CDR2 are SQVTM and ANQGSEA. CDR3 DNA: TGCAGCGTTGAGGGGGGCAGGGGTTTCGCTGAAGCTTTCTTT. Amino acid sequence: CSVEGGRGFAEAFF.

This clonotype was counted only a few times. V gene TRBV29-1 combines with J gene TRBJ2-3; D assignment may be TRBD1 or TRBD2 (6 bases each). The length of the CDR3 is 15 residues. The germline V gene encodes CDR1 SQVTM and CDR2 ANQGSEA. V was cut by 7 bases and J by 2 bases, with 19 bases left in between. Here the CDR3 reads CSARREGGNTDTQYF. Written as DNA, the CDR3 is TGCAGCGCCCGCCGCGAGGGGGGAAACACAGATACGCAGTATTTT.

This clonotype came up once. The V call is TRBV6-4, the J call TRBJ2-3, with D possibly being TRBD2 (5 bases). The CDR3 has 14 amino acids. Germline V gene lookup returns CDR1 MRHNA and CDR2 SNTAGT. Trimming took 5 bases from V and 4 from J, leaving 13 bases between them. In DNA form, the CDR3 reads TGTGCCAGCAGTTTTACTAGGAACTCAGATACGCAGTATTTT. Its protein product is CASSFTRNSDTQYF.

The V gene is TRBV11-3, the J gene TRBJ1-1; no definite D call. The CDR3 contains 13 residues. Trimming pared 0 bases from V and 12 bases from J, leaving 14 bases between. Germline lookup yields CDR1 SGHNT and CDR2 YENEEA. In nucleotides, the CDR3 is TGTGCCAGCAGCTTAGATCAGACCGCCACACCTTTCTTT. Protein product: CASSLDQTATPFF.

V and J are TRBV20-1 and TRBJ2-3; D may match TRBD1 or TRBD2 (5 bases each). The V gene lost 1 base and the J gene lost 5 bases, with 22 bases spanning the gap. The CDR3 spans 17 residues. Germline V gives CDR1 DFQATT, CDR2 SNEGSKA (reference sequence). The CDR3 here is CSARVWGGDETIDTQYF. The CDR3 DNA sequence: TGCAGTGCTAGAGTATGGGGCGGAGATGAGACTATAGATACGCAGTATTTT.

This clonotype was detected a few times. This chain uses TRBV14 with TRBJ2-7; 10 bases match TRBD2. The V segment lost 0 bases and the J segment 9 bases; nucleotides outside the gene matches: 14. There are 17 residues in the CDR3. The germline CDR1 and CDR2 sequences are SGHDN and FVKESK. DNA of the CDR3: TGTGCCAGCAGCCAAGATCCCCTAGCGGGGGCCGGGCTGGGGCAGTACGTC. Translation gives CASSQDPLAGAGLGQYV.

This clonotype has only a few counts. V usage is TRBV4-2 and J usage is TRBJ2-3; D gene unclear. This CDR3 comprises 15 residues. The germline CDR1 and CDR2 sequences are LGHNA and YNFKEQ. Trimming left V 1 base short and J 6 bases short, with 14 bases between. For the CDR3, the DNA is TGTGCCAGCAGCCAAGCGGCTCCCGTTACGGATACGCAGTATTTT. It codes for CASSQAAPVTDTQYF.

This chain links TRBV15 with TRBJ2-5, with TRBD1 identical over 7 bases. V lost 7 bases, J lost 4 bases, and 3 bases stayed unmatched. Germline CDR1 reads LNHNV; CDR2 reads YYDKDF (reference sequence). This CDR3 comprises 12 residues. In nucleotides, the CDR3 is TGTGCCACCATGAACAGGGGAGAGACCCAGTACTTC. Residues: CATMNRGETQYF.

CDR3 nucleotides: TGTGCCAGCAGGAGGGCACTAGCGGGAGGGATAGACAATGAGCAGTTCTTC. This translates into CASRRALAGGIDNEQFF. The V and J genes are TRBV6-1 and TRBJ2-1; 13 nucleotides agree with TRBD2. The CDR3 runs 17 residues. Germline-derived CDR1 and CDR2 are MNHNS and SASEGT. Trimming at V came to 6 bases and at J to 5 bases, leaving 10 bases not matched to a gene.

In its sample, this clonotype was seen many times. The chain is built from TRBV29-1 and TRBJ1-1; unclear D gene. Germline CDR1 SQVTM, CDR2 ANQGSEA. V was cut by 2 bases and J by 5 bases, with 15 bases left in between. This CDR3 is 14 amino acids long. CDR3 DNA sequence: TGCAGCGTTGAAAATAGTGGGCTTGGGACTGAAGCTTTCTTT. Translated: CSVENSGLGTEAFF.

A few counts support this clonotype. The CDR3 is CASTVVTYRDEQYF. The DNA of the CDR3 is TGTGCCAGCACCGTAGTCACCTATCGGGACGAGCAGTACTTC. The chain employs TRBV7-3 and TRBJ2-7; D is unresolved. The CDR3 covers 14 residues. Per the germline V gene, CDR1 is SGHTA and CDR2 is FQGTGA. Trimming took off 7 bases at V and 5 bases at J, with 18 bases between the two ends.

This clonotype was seen a few times. V is TRBV3-1 and J is TRBJ2-1; TRBD1 matches at 9 bases. The germline V gene has CDR1 LGHDT and CDR2 YNNKEL (reference sequence). The CDR3 totals 16 residues. Trimming cost V 1 base and J 4 bases; bases outside gene matches: 5. In nucleotides, the CDR3 is TGTGCCAGCAGCCAAGGGGGGACAGGGTTATACAATGAGCAGTTCTTC. It specifies CASSQGGTGLYNEQFF.

This clonotype was picked up many times. This chain joins TRBV29-1 and TRBJ1-1, with TRBD1 matching over 7 bases. The CDR3 length is 13 residues. Germline V gene sequence: CDR1 SQVTM, CDR2 ANQGSEA. V dropped 4 bases and J dropped 1; count of bases not matched to a gene: 3. CDR3 in DNA: TGCAGCGTTGTTCCAGGGGGGAACACTGAAGCTTTCTTT. Translated, it gives CSVVPGGNTEAFF.

This sequence joins TRBV5-1 and TRBJ1-4; D gene ambiguous. The V end lost 0 bases, the J end lost 2 bases, and 8 bases lay between the germline ends. The CDR3 is 15 residues long. CDR1 and CDR2 from the germline V gene are SGHRS and YFSETQ. The CDR3 DNA reads as TGCGCCAGCAGCTTGGTGGGGAGCACTAATGAAAAACTGTTTTTT. Translated: CASSLVGSTNEKLFF. Using reference TRBV5-1 and TRBJ1-4 for the parts outside the CDR3, the full variable domain is KAGVTQTPRYLIKTRGQQVTLSCSPISGHRSVSWYQQTPGQGLQFLFEYFSETQRNKGNFPGRFSGRQFSNSRSEMNVSTLELGDSALYLCASSLVGSTNEKLFFGSGTQLSVL.

The chain uses TRBV3-1 and TRBJ2-5; weak D call: TRBD2 (5 bases). Germline V gene sequence: CDR1 LGHDT, CDR2 YNNKEL (reference sequence). The CDR3 is made up of 13 amino acids. V was shortened by 4 bases and J by 5 bases, with 11 bases between the two germline ends. The CDR3 region has the DNA TGTGCCAGCAGCCGTACTAGTACGGAGACCCAGTACTTC. It is translated as CASSRTSTETQYF.

This clonotype was counted a few times. CDR3 coding DNA: TGTGCCAGCAGTCCAACGGGACAGGGGGGCCTCTACGAGCAGTACTTC. Its protein is CASSPTGQGGLYEQYF. The J gene is TRBJ2-7, the V gene TRBV12-3 or TRBV12-4; 11 bases agree with TRBD1. The CDR3 spans 16 residues. After removal of 5 bases from V and 3 bases from J, the junction contained 9 bases not matched to a gene.

This clonotype was counted a few times. The gene calls are TRBV24-1 and TRBJ2-2, with D perhaps TRBD2 (5 bases). The CDR3 length is 15 residues. Germline assignment: CDR1 KGHDR and CDR2 SFDVKD. The germline V and J ends were trimmed by 4 bases and 1 base, with 9 bases remaining between them. The CDR3 coding sequence is TGTGCCACCAGTGACTGGAGCGGGAACACCGGGGAGCTGTTTTTT. It translates to CATSDWSGNTGELFF.

The table lists this clonotype with a few counts. The chain uses TRBV4-2 and TRBJ2-1; tentative D call: TRBD2 (7 bases). CDR3 length equals 17 residues. Germline CDR1 and CDR2: LGHNA and YNFKEQ. Trimming cost V 4 bases and J 5 bases, with 21 bases left between them. In DNA form, the CDR3 reads TGTGCCAGCAGCCTTAGGAATATGGGGGGGCAGGACAATGAGCAGTTCTTC. It yields the protein CASSLRNMGGQDNEQFF.

This chain connects TRBV24-1 to TRBJ2-2, with TRBD2 matching 9 bases. From germline, CDR1 is KGHDR and CDR2 SFDVKD. V dropped 3 bases and J dropped 1; count of bases not matched to a gene: 2. The CDR3 covers 16 residues. The CDR3 region has the DNA TGTGCCACCAGTGATCTACTAGCGGGGAACACCGGGGAGCTGTTTTTT. This sequence encodes CATSDLLAGNTGELFF.

The chain has TRBV6-5 and TRBJ2-3, with D perhaps matching TRBD2 (6 bases). Germline CDR1 MNHEY, CDR2 SVGAGI. The V end lost 0 bases, the J end lost 2 bases, and 12 bases lay between the germline ends. CDR3 length: 16 amino acids. The CDR3 region is CASSYSSLAVTDTQYF. For the CDR3, the DNA is TGTGCCAGCAGTTACTCGTCCTTAGCGGTCACAGATACGCAGTATTTT.

This clonotype has a handful of counts. DNA of the CDR3: TGTGCCAGCATTCCCGTGGGGCCCCGGGAGGCAACTAATGAAAAACTGTTTTTT. Its translation is CASIPVGPREATNEKLFF. The rearrangement uses TRBV21-1 and TRBJ1-4; the listed D gene, TRBD1, was not tested against the DNA. TRBV21-1 corresponds to a pseudogene. The CDR3 runs to 18 residues.